The 20 T cell receptor beta chains listed next were all sequenced from one sample in a study of shared clonotypes between healthy human individuals. TCRdb's table, derived via immunoSEQ multiplex PCR, lists solely in-frame clones and lacks some. There are approximately 1,000,000 clones in the sample; approximately 78% occur only once, and 0.5% to 0.6% lies in the top ten. Material for sequencing was memory CD4+ T cells from PBMCs. Subset here: CD45RA-negative fraction. These receptors originate from a man in his late teens or twenties in good health. Some clones in this sample may be carry-over from other donors' samples.

The chain has TRBV29-1 and TRBJ1-4, with D uncertain. Per the germline V gene, CDR1 is SQVTM and CDR2 is ANQGSEA. Between the trimmed V and J ends, which lost 2 bases and 10 bases, there was a span of 20 bases. This CDR3 comprises 15 residues. As DNA, the CDR3 is TGCAGCGTTGAATTTTCTTCAAGAAGGGCAGGAAAACTGTTTTTT. It specifies CSVEFSSRRAGKLFF.

V gene TRBV5-1 combines with J gene TRBJ1-2, with D perhaps matching TRBD1 (5 bases). This CDR3 spans 13 amino acids. Germline CDR1 SGHRS, CDR2 YFSETQ. Deletions cut 1 base from V and 3 bases from J, with 7 bases between. The CDR3 protein is CASSLSRDYGYTF. CDR3 in DNA: TGCGCCAGCAGCTTGAGCAGGGACTATGGCTACACCTTC.

This clone has just a few counts. The chain couples TRBV5-1 to TRBJ2-1; D remains unclear. Trimming cost V 5 bases and J 14 bases, with 8 bases left between them. Germline CDR1 SGHRS, CDR2 YFSETQ. This CDR3 comprises 9 residues. The CDR3 sequence: CASRLKEFF. In DNA, the CDR3 is TGCGCCAGCAGGCTTAAGGAGTTCTTC.

The rearrangement uses TRBV5-1 and TRBJ2-7, with 8 bases aligning to TRBD1. The V segment lost 4 bases and the J segment 7 bases; nucleotides outside the gene matches: 13. The CDR3 consists of 15 residues. Germline assignment: CDR1 SGHRS and CDR2 YFSETQ. The CDR3 sequence is CASSAPGGDSKEQYF. CDR3 sequence (DNA): TGCGCCAGCAGCGCACCAGGGGGCGATAGTAAAGAGCAGTACTTC.

CDR3 sequence: CASSSRGGALTDTQYF. The CDR3 DNA is TGTGCCAGCAGCTCTCGAGGCGGAGCCCTCACAGATACGCAGTATTTT. J is TRBJ2-3 and V is TRBV7-2; D not certain. V shed 4 bases and J shed 2 bases, with 16 bases lying between them. Looked up from germline, CDR1 is SGHTA and CDR2 is FQGNSA. This CDR3 is 16 amino acids long.

V usage is TRBV7-8 and J usage is TRBJ2-7; 8 bases line up with TRBD1. CDR3 length: 14 amino acids. In germline, CDR1 is SGHVS, CDR2 FQNEAQ. V shed 1 base and J 2 bases; nucleotides not matched to a gene: 1. CDR3 sequence reads: CASSLGTGTYEQYF. In nucleotides, the CDR3 is TGTGCCAGCAGCTTAGGGACAGGGACCTACGAGCAGTACTTC.

The chain employs TRBV5-3 and TRBJ1-6, with unresolved D. TRBV5-3 carries the ORF label, with uncertain function. V lost 3 bases, J lost 9 bases, and 13 bases lay in between. The CDR3 totals 14 residues. The CDR3 here is CARSWRPRTSPLHF. For the CDR3, the DNA is TGTGCCAGAAGCTGGAGACCCCGCACTTCACCCCTCCACTTT.

V is TRBV6-5 and J is TRBJ2-7, with 10 bases lining up with TRBD2. The CDR3 is 15 amino acids. J lost 4 bases, V lost 4 bases, and 7 bases had no gene match. The V gene's germline CDR1 is MNHEY and CDR2 SVGAGI. In nucleotides, the CDR3 is TGTGCCAGCAGTTGGCGAGCGGGAGGGCCGTACGAGCAGTACTTC. The encoded protein is CASSWRAGGPYEQYF.

This chain joins TRBV18 and TRBJ2-2; 10 bases line up with TRBD2. Germline V gene lookup returns CDR1 KGHSH and CDR2 LQKENI. The length of the CDR3 is 17 residues. The V segment lost 4 bases and the J segment 4 bases; nucleotides outside the gene matches: 9. This CDR3 is CASSRVLAGVGTGELFF. CDR3 sequence (DNA): TGTGCCAGCTCACGTGTTCTAGCGGGAGTCGGCACCGGGGAGCTGTTTTTT.

V gene TRBV5-4 combines with J gene TRBJ2-3, with D perhaps matching TRBD1 (5 bases). Germline V gene sequence: CDR1 SGHNT, CDR2 YYREEE (reference sequence). The CDR3 is made up of 16 amino acids. V was clipped by 3 bases and J by 0 bases, with 14 bases between them. CDR3 protein: CASSSDSYLSTDTQYF. CDR3 nucleotide sequence: TGTGCCAGCAGCTCAGACAGCTACCTGAGCACAGATACGCAGTATTTT.

Of note for this clone: A much larger clone differs from this one at a single base, so this may be a read error. The genes are TRBV7-3 and TRBJ2-6, with D unclear. Looked up from germline, CDR1 is SGHTA and CDR2 is FQGTGA. CDR3 size: 12 residues. Trimming left V 4 bases short and J 2 bases short, with 0 bases between. CDR3 DNA: TGTGCCAGCAGCTCTGGGGCCAACGTCCTGACTTTC. This encodes CASSSGANVLTF. The variable domain in full, completed from reference TRBV7-3 and TRBJ2-6, reads GAGVSQTPSNKVTEKGKYVELRCDPISGHTALYWYRQSLGQGPEFLIYFQGTGAADDSGLPNDRFFAVRPEGSVSTLKIQRTERGDSAVYLCASSSGANVLTFGAGSRLTVL.

The V and J genes are TRBV2 and TRBJ1-1; unclear D gene. V lost 4 bases and J 0 bases, leaving 9 bases between the germline ends. The CDR3 runs 14 residues. Germline V CDR1 and CDR2: SNHLY, FYNNEI. The CDR3 loop reads CASSVSELNTEAFF. DNA for the CDR3: TGTGCCAGCAGTGTATCAGAGTTGAACACTGAAGCTTTCTTT.

V gene TRBV9 combines with J gene TRBJ2-3; no firm D call. This CDR3 spans 14 amino acids. Germline lookup yields CDR1 SGDLS and CDR2 YYNGEE. Deletions cut 4 bases from V and 1 base from J, with 10 bases between. Here the CDR3 DNA reads TGTGCCAGCAGCACGACGGTGGGCACAGATACGCAGTATTTT. It encodes CASSTTVGTDTQYF.

The chain uses TRBV10-3 and TRBJ2-1; 9 bases agree with TRBD1. V lost 5 bases and J lost 5; bases outside the gene matches: 1. The CDR3 runs to 13 residues. Germline V CDR1 and CDR2: ENHRY, SYGVKD. CDR3 in amino acids: CAISRTGDNEQFF. For the CDR3, the DNA is TGTGCCATCAGTCGGACAGGGGACAATGAGCAGTTCTTC.

This clone has more than one count but fewer than ten. This CDR3 is also generated by other DNA sequences in the sample. This chain connects TRBV27 to TRBJ2-5, with D possibly being TRBD2 (6 bases). The ends were cut back, 3 bases at V and 4 bases at J, with 9 bases in the middle. The CDR3 runs 13 residues. In germline, CDR1 is MNHEY, CDR2 SMNVEV (reference sequence). CDR3 region: CASSLRGGETQYF. In nucleotides, the CDR3 is TGTGCCAGCAGTTTGCGGGGCGGAGAGACCCAGTACTTC.

Remarks on this clone: The sample holds other DNA sequences that translate to the same CDR3. The chain uses TRBV4-3 and TRBJ2-5; 7 bases fit TRBD1. The V gene end was trimmed by 8 bases and the J gene end by 2 bases; junction bases not matched to a gene: 5. CDR3 length: 13 residues. Per the germline V gene, CDR1 is LGHNA and CDR2 is YSLEER. CDR3 bases: TGCGCCAGCTCACAGGGGTTGCAAGAGACCCAGTACTTC. It codes for CASSQGLQETQYF.

The chain is built from TRBV28 and TRBJ1-2; possible D gene TRBD1, 6 bases. V shed 5 bases and J shed 8 bases, with 15 bases lying between them. Germline V gene data show CDR1 as MDHEN and CDR2 as SYDVKM. The CDR3 runs to 13 residues. CDR3 amino acids: CASSLTGFEGYTF. The CDR3 DNA reads as TGTGCCAGCAGTCTCACAGGGTTCGAAGGCTACACCTTC.

Written as DNA, the CDR3 is TGTGCCAGTATCCAATCGGGACTAGCGGGATACAATGAGCAGTTCTTC. The encoded protein is CASIQSGLAGYNEQFF. This rearrangement joins TRBV19 to TRBJ2-1; TRBD2 matches 13 bases. CDR3 length: 16 amino acids. Germline V gene sequence: CDR1 LNHDA, CDR2 SQIVND (reference sequence). The V segment lost 7 bases and the J segment 4 bases; nucleotides outside the gene matches: 7.

CDR3 residues: CASSSEWGETQYF. The CDR3 DNA reads as TGTGCCAGCAGCTCCGAGTGGGGGGAGACCCAGTACTTC. The chain is built from TRBV5-6 and TRBJ2-5; D may match TRBD1 or TRBD2 (5 bases each). Germline CDR1 SGHDT, CDR2 YYEEEE. V was trimmed by 3 bases and J by 5 bases, leaving 11 bases between them. This CDR3 is built from 13 residues.

This clone was seen a single time. The chain combines TRBV5-1 with TRBJ1-1, with 9 bases matching TRBD1. The V and J ends lost 3 bases and 6 bases, in that order; junction bases with no gene match: 6. CDR3 length equals 14 residues. CDR1 and CDR2 from the germline V gene are SGHRS and YFSETQ. DNA of the CDR3: TGCGCCAGCAGCTGGGACAGGGCGAGGGCTGAAGCTTTCTTT. Translated: CASSWDRARAEAFF. The full variable domain, completed using reference TRBV5-1 and TRBJ1-1, is KAGVTQTPRYLIKTRGQQVTLSCSPISGHRSVSWYQQTPGQGLQFLFEYFSETQRNKGNFPGRFSGRQFSNSRSEMNVSTLELGDSALYLCASSWDRARAEAFFGQGTRLTVV.